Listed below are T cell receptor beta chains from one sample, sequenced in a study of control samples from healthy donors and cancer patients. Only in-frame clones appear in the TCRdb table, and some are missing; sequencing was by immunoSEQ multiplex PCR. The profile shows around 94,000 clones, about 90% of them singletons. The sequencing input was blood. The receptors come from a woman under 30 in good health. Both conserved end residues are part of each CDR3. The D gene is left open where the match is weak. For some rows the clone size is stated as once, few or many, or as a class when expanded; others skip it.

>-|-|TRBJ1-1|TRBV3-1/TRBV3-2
CASSQWDRGTEAFF
TGTGCCAGCAGCCAGTGGGACCGAGGGACTGAAGCTTTCTTT
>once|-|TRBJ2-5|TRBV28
CASSLAGAVETQYF
TGTGCCAGCAGTTTAGCGGGGGCGGTGGAGACCCAGTACTTC
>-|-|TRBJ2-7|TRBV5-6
CASSLAPGGVYEQYF
TGTGCCAGCAGCTTGGCGCCCGGGGGCGTGTACGAGCAGTACTTC
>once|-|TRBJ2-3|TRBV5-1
CASSLLGDTQYF
TGCGCCAGCAGCTTATTGGGAGATACGCAGTATTTT
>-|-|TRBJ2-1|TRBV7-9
CASITGVSYNEQFF
TGTGCCAGCATTACGGGGGTATCCTACAATGAGCAGTTCTTC
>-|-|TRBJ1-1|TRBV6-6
CASSYKGSTEAFF
TGTGCCAGCAGTTACAAGGGTAGCACTGAAGCTTTCTTT
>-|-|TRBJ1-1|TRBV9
CASSAGGGKWTEAFF
TGTGCCAGCAGCGCAGGAGGGGGGAAATGGACTGAAGCTTTCTTT
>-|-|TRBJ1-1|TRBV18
CASSPFGGTEAFF
TGTGCCAGCTCACCGTTCGGGGGCACTGAAGCTTTCTTT
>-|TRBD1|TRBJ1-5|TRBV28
CASTDTRTGKNNQPQHF
TGTGCCAGCACCGATACACGGACAGGGAAGAACAATCAGCCCCAGCATTTT
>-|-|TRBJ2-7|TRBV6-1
CASSEAKRHWREQYF
TGTGCCAGCAGTGAAGCGAAGCGCCACTGGAGAGAGCAGTACTTC
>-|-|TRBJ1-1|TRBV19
CASSTPATGNTEAFF
TGTGCCAGTAGTACGCCTGCGACAGGGAACACTGAAGCTTTCTTT
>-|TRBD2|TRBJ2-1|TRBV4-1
CASSQGRAGGPYNEQFF
TGCGCCAGCAGCCAAGGCCGTGCGGGGGGCCCTTACAATGAGCAGTTCTTC
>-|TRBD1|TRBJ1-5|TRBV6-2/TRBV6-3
CASSRTGENQPQHF
TGTGCCAGCAGTCGTACAGGGGAGAATCAGCCCCAGCATTTT
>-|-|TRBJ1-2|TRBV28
CASSPGTRSYGYTF
TGTGCCAGCAGTCCCGGGACACGCTCCTATGGCTACACCTTC
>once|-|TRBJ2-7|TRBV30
CAWRYSWGVEQYF
TGTGCCTGGAGGTACTCTTGGGGGGTCGAGCAGTACTTC
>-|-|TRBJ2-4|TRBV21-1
CASSKGISGGAVENIQYF
TGTGCCAGCAGCAAGGGGATTAGCGGGGGGGCCGTGGAGAACATTCAGTACTTC
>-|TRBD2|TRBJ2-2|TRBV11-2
CASSPHGGTGELFF
TGTGCCAGCAGCCCGCACGGGGGGACCGGGGAGCTGTTTTTT
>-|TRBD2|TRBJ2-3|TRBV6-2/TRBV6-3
CASSLGGSTDTQYF
TGTGCCAGCAGCCTGGGGGGGTCCACAGATACGCAGTATTTT
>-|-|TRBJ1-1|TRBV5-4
CASSQGGYSGNTEAFF
TGTGCCAGCAGCCAAGGGGGATATTCGGGAAACACTGAAGCTTTCTTT
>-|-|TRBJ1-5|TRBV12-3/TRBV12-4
CASSLELMPQHF
TGTGCCAGCAGTTTAGAACTCATGCCCCAGCATTTT
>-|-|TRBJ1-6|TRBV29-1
CSVRGGSNSPLHF
TGCAGCGTACGAGGGGGTTCTAATTCACCCCTCCACTTT
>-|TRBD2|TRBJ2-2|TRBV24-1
CATSDLWFGGDTGELFF
TGTGCCACCAGTGATTTGTGGTTCGGGGGGGACACCGGGGAGCTGTTTTTT
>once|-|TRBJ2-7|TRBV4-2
CASSFRRVSYEQYF
TGTGCCAGCAGCTTTCGACGGGTTTCCTACGAGCAGTACTTC
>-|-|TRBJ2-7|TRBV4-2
CASSQESRGSAYEQYF
TGTGCCAGCAGCCAAGAGTCGAGAGGGTCCGCCTACGAGCAGTACTTC
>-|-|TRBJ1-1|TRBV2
CASRGVRGALEAFF
TGTGCCAGCAGGGGAGTTCGGGGGGCCCTTGAAGCTTTCTTT
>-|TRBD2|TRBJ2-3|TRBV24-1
CATSDGTSGSLDTQYF
TGTGCCACCAGTGATGGGACTAGCGGGAGTTTGGATACGCAGTATTTT
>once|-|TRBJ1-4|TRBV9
CASSTGESGEKLFF
TGTGCCAGCAGTACGGGGGAAAGCGGTGAAAAACTGTTTTTT
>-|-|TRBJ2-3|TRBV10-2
CASSESSPSTDTQYF
TGCGCCAGCAGTGAGTCTAGCCCAAGCACAGATACGCAGTATTTT
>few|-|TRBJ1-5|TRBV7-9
CASSLGPNQPQHF
TGTGCCAGCAGCTTAGGCCCTAATCAGCCCCAGCATTTT
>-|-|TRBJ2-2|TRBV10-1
CASSERTETTGELFF
TGCGCCAGCAGTGAGAGGACGGAGACCACCGGGGAGCTGTTTTTT
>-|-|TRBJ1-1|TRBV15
CATSTTGNTEAFF
TGTGCCACCAGCACAACAGGGAACACTGAAGCTTTCTTT
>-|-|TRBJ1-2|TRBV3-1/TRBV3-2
CASRRAGENYGYTF
TGTGCCAGCAGACGGGCAGGCGAGAACTATGGCTACACCTTC
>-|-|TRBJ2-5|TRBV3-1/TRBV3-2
CASSQEAVQETQYF
TGTGCCAGCAGCCAAGAGGCAGTCCAAGAGACCCAGTACTTC
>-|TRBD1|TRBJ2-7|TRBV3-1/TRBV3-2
CASSQGTGDEQYF
TGTGCCAGCAGCCAAGGGACAGGGGACGAGCAGTACTTC
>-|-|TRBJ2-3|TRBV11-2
CASSLGDTVYTDTQYF
TGTGCCAGCAGCTTGGGGGACACCGTTTACACAGATACGCAGTATTTT
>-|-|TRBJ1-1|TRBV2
CASREAVNTEAFF
TGTGCCAGCAGGGAGGCCGTGAACACTGAAGCTTTCTTT
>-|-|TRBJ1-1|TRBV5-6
CASRRNTEAFF
TGTGCCAGCAGAAGGAACACTGAAGCTTTCTTT
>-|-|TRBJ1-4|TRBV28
CASSLGAWAGLFF
TGTGCCAGCAGTTTGGGTGCTTGGGCAGGACTGTTTTTT
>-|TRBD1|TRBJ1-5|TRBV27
CASSKSSPGQPWGQPQHF
TGTGCCAGCAGTAAATCCTCTCCGGGACAGCCTTGGGGTCAGCCCCAGCATTTT
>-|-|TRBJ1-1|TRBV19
CASSPGLFSTEAFF
TGTGCCAGTAGCCCGGGACTCTTCTCCACTGAAGCTTTCTTT
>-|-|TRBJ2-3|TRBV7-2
CASSTRTRPSTDTQYF
TGTGCCAGCAGCACTCGTACTAGGCCGAGCACAGATACGCAGTATTTT
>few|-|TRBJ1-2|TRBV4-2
CASSQRRDIGPSNYGYTF
TGTGCCAGCAGCCAACGCCGGGACATTGGGCCGTCCAACTATGGCTACACCTTC
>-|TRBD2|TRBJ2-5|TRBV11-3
CASTLAGGPQETQYF
TGTGCCAGCACCCTAGCGGGAGGACCCCAAGAGACCCAGTACTTC
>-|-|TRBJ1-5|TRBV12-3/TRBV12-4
CASSLADNQPQHF
TGTGCCAGCAGCTTAGCCGATAATCAGCCCCAGCATTTT